This passage covers 32 T cell receptor beta chains from one sample sequenced in a study of blood T cell repertoires in COVID-19. Some clones are missing from TCRdb's copy, which holds only in-frame ones; the method was immunoSEQ multiplex PCR. The sample carries about 280,000 clones, about 85% recorded once. The specimen sequenced was peripheral blood. These receptor sequences come from a human donor in a cohort sampled during active COVID-19.

The chain recombines TRBV24-1 with TRBJ2-3; 8 nucleotides agree with TRBD1. Germline V gene lookup returns CDR1 KGHDR and CDR2 SFDVKD. The CDR3 sequence is 15 residues long. The junction had 7 bases not matched to a gene; V was cut back by 5 bases and J by 4 bases. In DNA form, the CDR3 reads TGTGCCACCAGTGCCGGAGGACAGGGTGCAGATACGCAGTATTTT. This encodes CATSAGGQGADTQYF.

The chain is built from TRBV28 and TRBJ1-6, with D maybe TRBD1 (6 bases). The CDR3 is made up of 15 amino acids. Germline-derived CDR1 and CDR2 are MDHEN and SYDVKM. Trimming removed 7 bases at V and 9 bases at J, with 19 bases between. In nucleotides, the CDR3 is TGTGCCAGCACCACGTGGGGGGGACATGGTTCACCCCTCCACTTT. Its protein product is CASTTWGGHGSPLHF.

This sequence joins TRBV27 and TRBJ2-5, with 13 positions matching TRBD2. After removal of 5 bases from V and 7 bases from J, the junction contained 7 bases not matched to a gene. Germline-derived CDR1 and CDR2 are MNHEY and SMNVEV (reference sequence). The CDR3 spans 15 residues. CDR3 nucleotide sequence: TGTGCCAGCAGTCCGGGACTAGCGGGAATTGGGACCCAGTACTTC. It translates to CASSPGLAGIGTQYF.

The rearrangement joins TRBV19 to TRBJ1-2; D perhaps matches TRBD1 (6 bases). There are 14 residues in the CDR3. Germline V gene sequence: CDR1 LNHDA, CDR2 SQIVND (reference sequence). V shed 6 bases and J shed 4 bases, with 15 bases lying between them. The chain's CDR3 is CASRGGGDPYGYTF. The CDR3, as DNA: TGTGCCAGTAGAGGGGGGGGCGACCCCTATGGCTACACCTTC.

This rearrangement joins TRBV2 to TRBJ2-5; D ambiguous. Trimming took off 2 bases at V and 1 base at J, with 8 bases between the two ends. This CDR3 comprises 14 residues. CDR1 and CDR2 (germline): SNHLY, FYNNEI. CDR3 in DNA: TGTGCCAGCAGTGAAAGCGTAGGCCAAGAGACCCAGTACTTC. It specifies CASSESVGQETQYF.

The rearrangement links TRBV9 to TRBJ2-2; TRBD1 matches at 7 bases. The trim removed 4 bases at V and 4 bases at J, leaving 10 bases unmatched. Germline CDR1 and CDR2: SGDLS and YYNGEE. The CDR3 covers 16 residues. For the CDR3, the DNA is TGTGCCAGCAGCCCCGGACAGGTACCGAGCACCGGGGAGCTGTTTTTT. Translation: CASSPGQVPSTGELFF.

The table lists this clone with a count of one. The V call is TRBV4-2, the J call TRBJ2-1, with TRBD1 matching over 9 bases. This CDR3 is built from 15 residues. The V gene end was trimmed by 3 bases and the J gene end by 6 bases; junction bases not matched to a gene: 6. CDR1 and CDR2 (germline): LGHNA, YNFKEQ. CDR3 in DNA: TGTGCCAGCAGCCAGGGGACAGGGCCAAGCAATGAGCAGTTCTTC. This codes for CASSQGTGPSNEQFF.

Only a few counts were recorded for this clone. This chain links TRBV12-3 or TRBV12-4 with TRBJ2-3; D not resolved. With 2 bases removed from V and 5 bases from J, the gap between germline ends came to 8 bases. The CDR3 covers 13 residues. As DNA, the CDR3 is TGTGCCAGCAGTTTAACTCGTGGAGATACGCAGTATTTT. Amino acid sequence: CASSLTRGDTQYF.

This chain connects TRBV19 to TRBJ2-2; weak D call: TRBD2 (5 bases). Germline CDR1 LNHDA, CDR2 SQIVND (reference sequence). CDR3 size: 14 residues. The V and J ends lost 7 bases and 3 bases respectively, with 12 bases between them. CDR3 in amino acids: CASNPAADTGELFF. The DNA of the CDR3 is TGTGCCAGTAACCCAGCGGCCGACACCGGGGAGCTGTTTTTT.

Note on this clone: Since a much larger clone is just one base distant, this may be a read error. This rearrangement joins TRBV7-2 to TRBJ1-4; TRBD1 matches at 9 bases. J was trimmed by 6 bases and V by 3 bases; bases with no gene match: 2. Germline CDR1 is SGHTA and CDR2 is FQGNSA. This CDR3 has 14 amino acids. The CDR3 nucleotides read TGTGCCAGCAGCTTTGGGACAGGGTATGAAAAACTGTTTTTT. Translating it yields CASSFGTGYEKLFF.

The rearrangement joins TRBV7-2 to TRBJ2-1; 7 nucleotides agree with TRBD1. CDR3 length: 15 residues. Per the germline V gene, CDR1 is SGHTA and CDR2 is FQGNSA. V gave up 5 bases and J gave up 6 bases; unmatched junction bases: 10. The CDR3: CASSPQGSLGNEQFF. CDR3 sequence (DNA): TGTGCCAGCAGCCCACAGGGGTCCTTAGGCAATGAGCAGTTCTTC.

The chain couples TRBV27 to TRBJ2-1; D not certain. Germline-derived CDR1 and CDR2 are MNHEY and SMNVEV (reference sequence). The CDR3 has 12 amino acids. V gave up 3 bases and J gave up 8 bases, with 8 bases separating them. The CDR3 loop reads CASSLVRDEQFF. As DNA, the CDR3 is TGTGCCAGCAGTTTGGTTCGGGATGAGCAGTTCTTC.

V and J are TRBV7-9 and TRBJ2-1; 7 bases are a match to TRBD1. The CDR3 has 16 residues. The V gene end was trimmed by 3 bases and the J gene end by 7 bases; junction bases not matched to a gene: 12. Germline CDR1 and CDR2: SEHNR and FQNEAQ (reference sequence). CDR3 amino acids: CASSFSVDRVRNEQFF. For the CDR3, the DNA is TGTGCCAGCAGCTTTTCAGTCGACAGGGTTAGGAATGAGCAGTTCTTC.

The chain is built from TRBV20-1 and TRBJ2-3; no reliable D call. Germline loops: CDR1 DFQATT, CDR2 SNEGSKA (reference sequence). V shed 2 bases and J shed 9 bases, with 6 bases lying between them. This CDR3 spans 10 amino acids. This CDR3 reads CSARPQTQYF. DNA of the CDR3: TGCAGTGCTAGACCCCAGACGCAGTATTTT.

The gene calls are TRBV7-9 and TRBJ2-1; 7 bases match TRBD1. The CDR3 loop spans 14 amino acids. V trimming: 5 bases; J trimming: 8 bases; junction bases outside the gene matches: 9. Germline V CDR1 and CDR2: SEHNR, FQNEAQ (reference sequence). The CDR3 bases are TGTGCCAGCAGCCTACAACAGGGGTCGGATGAGCAGTTCTTC. Translation: CASSLQQGSDEQFF.

The chain uses TRBV7-2 and TRBJ2-5; 8 bases match TRBD1. After removal of 5 bases from V and 4 bases from J, the junction contained 9 bases not matched to a gene. The CDR3 runs 15 residues. CDR1 SGHTA and CDR2 FQGNSA come from the germline V gene. The CDR3 here is CASSEQTGGVETQYF. DNA of the CDR3: TGTGCCAGCAGCGAACAAACAGGGGGAGTAGAGACCCAGTACTTC. The variable domain in full, with the rest retrieved from reference TRBV7-2 and TRBJ2-5, is GAGVSQSPSNKVTEKGKDVELRCDPISGHTALYWYRQSLGQGLEFLIYFQGNSAPDKSGLPSDRFSAERTGGSVSTLTIQRTQQEDSAVYLCASSEQTGGVETQYFGPGTRLLVL.

The rearrangement uses TRBV11-3 and TRBJ2-2; TRBD1 matches at 9 bases. Germline assignment: CDR1 SGHNT and CDR2 YENEEA. V was pared by 3 bases and J by 0 bases, with 11 bases of the junction left unmatched. The CDR3 totals 19 residues. CDR3 sequence reads: CASSFGTGSPRTNTGELFF. CDR3 bases: TGTGCCAGCAGCTTCGGGACAGGGTCTCCCAGAACGAACACCGGGGAGCTGTTTTTT. Complete variable domain (other parts from reference TRBV11-3 and TRBJ2-2): EAGVVQSPRYKIIEKKQPVAFWCNPISGHNTLYWYLQNLGQGPELLIRYENEEAVDDSQLPKDRFSAERLKGVDSTLKIQPAELGDSAVYLCASSFGTGSPRTNTGELFFGEGSRLTVL.

This chain joins TRBV28 and TRBJ2-1; D call uncertain. This CDR3 is built from 12 residues. The V end lost 4 bases, the J end lost 11 bases, and 12 bases lay between the germline ends. Germline CDR1 MDHEN, CDR2 SYDVKM. DNA of the CDR3: TGTGCCAGCAGTTCCCGTTGGCAAAAGCAGTTCTTC. Translated: CASSSRWQKQFF.

The J gene is TRBJ2-1, the V gene TRBV10-2; D uncertain. CDR1 and CDR2 from the germline V gene are WSHSY and SAAADI. This CDR3 contains 13 residues. Trimming pared 10 bases from V and 6 bases from J, leaving 16 bases between. The CDR3 bases are TGCGCCACCCCAGACGCCCGCGGCAATGAGCAGTTCTTC. Amino acid sequence: CATPDARGNEQFF.

V gene TRBV3-1 (or the pseudogene TRBV3-2) combines with J gene TRBJ2-3; TRBD2 matches at 7 bases. Germline CDR1 is LGHDT and CDR2 is YNNKEL (reference sequence). This CDR3 contains 15 residues. V trimming: 1 base; J trimming: 1 base; junction bases outside the gene matches: 2. The CDR3 region has the DNA TGTGCCAGCAGCCAAGCCACTAGCGGCACAGATACGCAGTATTTT. Translation: CASSQATSGTDTQYF.

The genes are TRBV27 and TRBJ2-2; a weak D match, TRBD2 (5 bases). Germline V gives CDR1 MNHEY, CDR2 SMNVEV (reference sequence). The length of the CDR3 is 15 residues. Trimming removed 4 bases at V and 10 bases at J, with 19 bases between. Here the CDR3 reads CASSSWTYTPSELFF. The CDR3 bases are TGTGCCAGCAGTTCTTGGACTTACACACCGTCGGAGCTGTTTTTT.

The chain is built from TRBV9 and TRBJ2-7; no firm D call. CDR3 length equals 13 residues. Germline CDR1 reads SGDLS; CDR2 reads YYNGEE. The V and J ends lost 4 bases and 3 bases respectively, with 11 bases between them. The CDR3 nucleotides read TGTGCCAGCAGCCCACTCCCTTTCTACGAGCAGTACTTC. Translated, it gives CASSPLPFYEQYF.

The gene calls are TRBV29-1 and TRBJ1-5, with TRBD1 as a possible D gene (6 bases). Trimming stripped 6 bases from V and 8 bases from J, with 17 bases between. The germline V gene encodes CDR1 SQVTM and CDR2 ANQGSEA. The CDR3 consists of 13 residues. CDR3 region: CSVVADSSEPQHF. Here the CDR3 DNA reads TGCAGCGTCGTGGCGGACAGCTCAGAGCCCCAGCATTTT.

The J gene is TRBJ1-3, the V gene TRBV2, with D maybe TRBD1 (5 bases). The length of the CDR3 is 15 residues. V was pared by 1 base and J by 3 bases, with 10 bases between. The germline CDR1 and CDR2 sequences are SNHLY and FYNNEI. As DNA, the CDR3 is TGTGCCAGCAGTGAAGAAGGGGTGTTTGGAAACACCATATATTTT. This sequence encodes CASSEEGVFGNTIYF.

This clone has only one observation. The J gene is TRBJ1-2, the V gene TRBV19; 8 nucleotides match TRBD1. The germline V gene encodes CDR1 LNHDA and CDR2 SQIVND (reference sequence). The V segment lost 7 bases and the J segment 4 bases; nucleotides outside the gene matches: 8. The CDR3 runs 14 residues. The CDR3 here is CASNTIDRGYGYTF. The CDR3 bases are TGTGCCAGTAACACTATTGACAGGGGCTATGGCTACACCTTC.

The gene calls are TRBV5-6 and TRBJ1-1; TRBD1 matches 11 bases. CDR3 length equals 16 residues. The junction had 4 bases not matched to a gene; V was cut back by 3 bases and J by 0 bases. Germline V CDR1 and CDR2: SGHDT, YYEEEE. The CDR3 DNA is TGTGCCAGCAGCTGGACAGGGGGCACCCTGAACACTGAAGCTTTCTTT. Protein: CASSWTGGTLNTEAFF. Combining the CDR3 with reference TRBV5-6 and TRBJ1-1 gives the whole variable domain DAGVTQSPTHLIKTRGQQVTLRCSPKSGHDTVSWYQQALGQGPQFIFQYYEEEERQRGNFPDRFSGHQFPNYSSELNVNALLLGDSALYLCASSWTGGTLNTEAFFGQGTRLTVV.

This CDR3 is CAWTSGTWTGELFF. The DNA of the CDR3 is TGTGCCTGGACTAGCGGGACATGGACCGGGGAGCTGTTTTTT. This chain connects TRBV30 to TRBJ2-2; 9 bases are shared with TRBD2. CDR3 size: 14 residues. Germline V gene sequence: CDR1 GTSNPN, CDR2 SVGIG (reference sequence). Trimming at V came to 4 bases and at J to 5 bases, leaving 5 bases not matched to a gene. Combining the CDR3 with reference TRBV30 and TRBJ2-2 gives the whole variable domain SQTIHQWPATLVQPVGSPLSLECTVEGTSNPNLYWYRQAAGRGLQLLFYSVGIGQISSEVPQNLSASRPQDRQFILSSKKLLLSDSGFYLCAWTSGTWTGELFFGEGSRLTVL.

This clone has only a few counts. The chain recombines TRBV7-7 with TRBJ1-2; D uncertain. The length of the CDR3 is 14 residues. Trimming cost V 5 bases and J 2 bases, with 12 bases left between them. CDR1 and CDR2 from the germline V gene are SSHAT and FNYEAQ (reference sequence). This CDR3 reads CASSPSVPNYGYTF. CDR3 DNA sequence: TGTGCCAGCAGCCCTAGTGTACCGAACTATGGCTACACCTTC.

The J gene is TRBJ1-1, the V gene TRBV19; the match to TRBD1 covers 9 bases. Germline CDR1 reads LNHDA; CDR2 reads SQIVND (reference sequence). The V and J ends lost 5 bases and 0 bases, in that order; junction bases with no gene match: 4. The length of the CDR3 is 15 residues. The CDR3: CASSGDRVLNTEAFF. CDR3 sequence (DNA): TGTGCCAGTAGTGGGGACAGGGTTTTGAACACTGAAGCTTTCTTT.

V and J are TRBV5-1 and TRBJ1-6; 8 bases line up with TRBD1. The CDR3 loop spans 13 amino acids. V gave up 6 bases and J gave up 6 bases; unmatched junction bases: 2. Germline V gene sequence: CDR1 SGHRS, CDR2 YFSETQ. CDR3 sequence: CASTTGGNSPLHF. The CDR3 bases are TGCGCCAGCACTACAGGGGGTAATTCACCCCTCCACTTT.

This clone was seen only once. The chain carries TRBV5-6 and TRBJ2-1; 11 bases map to TRBD2. CDR3 length: 18 amino acids. Germline CDR1 SGHDT, CDR2 YYEEEE. V lost 0 bases, J lost 4 bases, and 9 bases stayed unmatched. The CDR3 loop is CASSLAPTSGTSYNEQFF. The CDR3 DNA is TGTGCCAGCAGCTTGGCCCCGACTAGCGGGACCTCTTACAATGAGCAGTTCTTC.

This clone was counted between two and nine times. This chain links TRBV19 with TRBJ2-1, with 9 bases that match TRBD1. Germline V lookup: CDR1 LNHDA, CDR2 SQIVND (reference sequence). This CDR3 comprises 15 residues. V was pared by 5 bases and J by 7 bases, with 9 bases of the junction left unmatched. The CDR3 nucleotides read TGTGCCAGTAGTCCTACAGGGGGCGTTAGGAATGAGCAGTTCTTC. Residues: CASSPTGGVRNEQFF.